These 11 T cell receptor beta chains were sequenced from one sample in a study of PD-L1 blockade in urothelial cancer. The repertoire was sequenced with immunoSEQ multiplex PCR; TCRdb's copy has only in-frame clones and lacks some. In the table there are more than 75,000 clones, 65% to 85% of which are singletons. Time point denoted: pretreatment peripheral blood. This material consisted of PBMCs, taken around atezolizumab (anti-PD-L1) treatment. All receptors come from a man between 60 and 70 years old with urothelial cancer.

The chain is built from TRBV2 and TRBJ1-4, with D perhaps matching TRBD1 (6 bases). The CDR3 loop spans 16 amino acids. The ends were cut back, 2 bases at V and 5 bases at J, with 15 bases in the middle. The germline CDR1 and CDR2 sequences are SNHLY and FYNNEI. The CDR3, as DNA: TGTGCCAGCAGTGAACAAGGGGGGGGCATGAATGAAAAACTGTTTTTT. It encodes CASSEQGGGMNEKLFF.

This chain links TRBV19 with TRBJ1-2; 10 bases agree with TRBD1. Unmatched junction bases numbered 5, after V lost 0 bases and J lost 4 bases. Germline CDR1 reads LNHDA; CDR2 reads SQIVND (reference sequence). The CDR3 spans 16 residues. The CDR3 nucleotides are TGTGCCAGTAGTATAGATCGGGACAGGGGTTCCTATGGCTACACCTTC. This codes for CASSIDRDRGSYGYTF.

The chain employs TRBV6-1 and TRBJ2-3; 11 bases are a match to TRBD2. With V trimmed by 3 bases and J by 2 bases, 10 bases remained unmatched. The CDR3 consists of 18 residues. CDR1 and CDR2 (germline): MNHNS, SASEGT. CDR3: CASSEGGSGRAFTDTQYF. CDR3 sequence (DNA): TGTGCCAGCAGTGAGGGCGGTAGCGGGAGGGCCTTCACAGATACGCAGTATTTT.

J is TRBJ2-5 and V is TRBV15, with a weak D call TRBD2 (6 bases). Trimming shortened V by 0 bases and J by 2 bases, and 10 bases separated the two germline ends. Germline lookup yields CDR1 LNHNV and CDR2 YYDKDF (reference sequence). The CDR3 runs 15 residues. Written as DNA, the CDR3 is TGTGCCACCAGCAGAGATTTTAGCGGACAAGAGACCCAGTACTTC. Translation: CATSRDFSGQETQYF.

This clone was seen only once. This chain uses TRBV28 with TRBJ2-3; TRBD1 aligns across 8 bases. In germline, CDR1 is MDHEN, CDR2 SYDVKM. V shed 6 bases and J 10 bases; nucleotides not matched to a gene: 6. CDR3 size: 12 residues. The CDR3 loop is CASRSPGQAQYF. CDR3 bases: TGTGCCAGCAGATCACCGGGACAGGCGCAGTATTTT.

This chain joins TRBV28 and TRBJ1-5; a weak D match, TRBD1 (6 bases). The V end was cut by 6 bases, the J end by 1 base, with 10 bases between. This CDR3 has 14 residues. In germline, CDR1 is MDHEN, CDR2 SYDVKM. CDR3 in amino acids: CASRGGGSNQPQHF. The CDR3 nucleotides read TGTGCCAGCAGAGGGGGGGGAAGCAATCAGCCCCAGCATTTT.

The V gene is TRBV7-8, the J gene TRBJ2-6; maybe TRBD2 (5 bases). This CDR3 is 14 amino acids long. The V gene's germline CDR1 is SGHVS and CDR2 FQNEAQ. Trimming shortened V by 2 bases and J by 3 bases, and 5 bases separated the two germline ends. The CDR3: CASSLSGGANVLTF. The CDR3 DNA is TGTGCCAGCAGCTTAAGCGGTGGGGCCAACGTCCTGACTTTC.

For the CDR3, the DNA is TGTGCCAGCAGTCAAGGGGGGGGGACAGATACGCAGTATTTT. Its protein product is CASSQGGGTDTQYF. This chain links TRBV9 with TRBJ2-3; a possible D gene is TRBD2 (7 bases). The germline gives CDR1 SGDLS, CDR2 YYNGEE. The CDR3 sequence is 14 residues long. V dropped 5 bases and J dropped 3 bases, with 13 bases sitting between them.

This clone was recorded only once. The chain's CDR3 is CASSIGTGFTGELFF. Here the CDR3 DNA reads TGTGCCAGTAGTATAGGAACAGGGTTCACCGGGGAGCTGTTTTTT. The genes are TRBV19 and TRBJ2-2; perhaps TRBD1 as D (6 bases). V was clipped by 1 base and J by 4 bases, with 10 bases between them. The germline CDR1 and CDR2 sequences are LNHDA and SQIVND (reference sequence). The CDR3 is made up of 15 amino acids.

The CDR3 sequence: CAGGTGGAPDTQYF. The DNA of the CDR3 is TGTGCCGGAGGAACAGGGGGCGCGCCAGATACGCAGTATTTT. J is TRBJ2-3 and V is TRBV6-1; 9 positions match TRBD1. Germline V CDR1 and CDR2: MNHNS, SASEGT. The CDR3 loop spans 14 amino acids. V lost 11 bases and J lost 4; bases outside the gene matches: 10.

V usage is TRBV28 and J usage is TRBJ1-1; unclear D gene. Germline assignment: CDR1 MDHEN and CDR2 SYDVKM. V was cut by 6 bases and J by 1 base, with 9 bases left in between. The CDR3 spans 13 residues. The CDR3 sequence: CASRGVGNTEAFF. The CDR3 DNA follows: TGTGCCAGCAGGGGAGTCGGGAACACTGAAGCTTTCTTT. The full variable domain, its missing parts supplied by reference TRBV28 and TRBJ1-1, is DVKVTQSSRYLVKRTGEKVFLECVQDMDHENMFWYRQDPGLGLRLIYFSYDVKMKEKGDIPEGYSVSREKKERFSLILESASTNQTSMYLCASRGVGNTEAFFGQGTRLTVV.